This is a list of T cell receptor beta chains from one sample in a study of CD8 T cells in ankylosing spondylitis. MiXCR, run by TCRdb on the 5' RACE reads, gives a single entry per CDR3 protein. The top ten hold 0.51% of the sample, which has more than 650,000 distinct CDR3 sequences, roughly 12% seen once. The sample was blood, either unsorted or a sorted T cell fraction (not recorded which). These receptors were obtained from a male donor with ankylosing spondylitis. The CDR3 runs from the conserved cysteine through the conserved F or W. The D gene is left open where the match is weak. For some rows the clone size is stated as once, few or many, or as a class when expanded; others skip it.

d_gene: NA; abundance: many; v_gene: TRBV12-3/TRBV12-4; j_gene: TRBJ2-1; CDR3nt: TGTGCCAGCAGTTTAGTGGGGGTCGATGAGCAGTTCTTC; CDR3aa: CASSLVGVDEQFF
d_gene: TRBD2; abundance: NA; v_gene: TRBV5-1; j_gene: TRBJ2-5; CDR3nt: TGCGCCAGCAGTCCTACACTAGCGAGCGGAGGGCGCCAGTACTTC; CDR3aa: CASSPTLASGGRQYF
d_gene: NA; abundance: few; v_gene: TRBV7-2; j_gene: TRBJ2-7; CDR3nt: TGTGCCAGCAGCCCCTTTAGCGGAAACTACGAGCAGTACTTC; CDR3aa: CASSPFSGNYEQYF
d_gene: NA; abundance: few; v_gene: TRBV20-1; j_gene: TRBJ1-2; CDR3nt: TGCAGTGCTTCTGACAGGATACTCTATGGCTACACCTTC; CDR3aa: CSASDRILYGYTF
d_gene: TRBD2; abundance: few; v_gene: TRBV7-6; j_gene: TRBJ2-5; CDR3nt: TGTGCCAGCAGCTCACTAGCGCGAGAGACCCAGTACTTC; CDR3aa: CASSSLARETQYF
d_gene: TRBD1; abundance: few; v_gene: TRBV11-2; j_gene: TRBJ2-2; CDR3nt: TGTGCCAGCAGCTTATTGGCGGACAGGGGGGTTACCGGGGAGCTGTTTTTT; CDR3aa: CASSLLADRGVTGELFF
d_gene: NA; abundance: NA; v_gene: TRBV24-1; j_gene: TRBJ2-2; CDR3nt: TGTGCCACCAGTGAGTACAGGGGAGGAGTAAGGACCGGGGAGCTGTTTTTT; CDR3aa: CATSEYRGGVRTGELFF
d_gene: TRBD2; abundance: NA; v_gene: TRBV2; j_gene: TRBJ2-1; CDR3nt: TGTGCCGGGGGGGTTTACAATGAGCAGTTCTTC; CDR3aa: CAGGVYNEQFF
d_gene: NA; abundance: many; v_gene: TRBV11-2; j_gene: TRBJ2-7; CDR3nt: TGTGCCAGCAGCTTAACCATCTCCTACGAGCAGTACTTC; CDR3aa: CASSLTISYEQYF
d_gene: NA; abundance: few; v_gene: TRBV15; j_gene: TRBJ2-2; CDR3nt: TGTGCCACCAGCAGAGAGGGGAGATACACCGGGGAGCTGTTTTTT; CDR3aa: CATSREGRYTGELFF
d_gene: NA; abundance: many; v_gene: TRBV29-1; j_gene: TRBJ1-3; CDR3nt: TGCAGCGTTCTTCTCAGGACTGGTGGAAACACCATATATTTT; CDR3aa: CSVLLRTGGNTIYF
d_gene: TRBD2; abundance: NA; v_gene: TRBV20-1; j_gene: TRBJ2-1; CDR3nt: TGCAGTGCCGGGACTAGCGGGTCCTACAATGAGCAGTTCTTC; CDR3aa: CSAGTSGSYNEQFF
d_gene: NA; abundance: many; v_gene: TRBV20-1; j_gene: TRBJ2-3; CDR3nt: TGCAGTGCTAGACGCATGGGGTTGATGGGGGATACGCAGTATTTT; CDR3aa: CSARRMGLMGDTQYF
d_gene: TRBD1; abundance: many; v_gene: TRBV5-1; j_gene: TRBJ2-7; CDR3nt: TGCGCCAGCAGCTCGTCGGGACAGGGCGACGAGCAGTACTTC; CDR3aa: CASSSSGQGDEQYF
d_gene: TRBD1; abundance: NA; v_gene: TRBV6-5; j_gene: TRBJ2-1; CDR3nt: TGTGCCAGCAGATACCAGGGACAGGACAATGAGCAGTTCTTC; CDR3aa: CASRYQGQDNEQFF
d_gene: TRBD2; abundance: NA; v_gene: TRBV20-1; j_gene: TRBJ2-2; CDR3nt: TGCAGTGCTTGGTCTAGCGGGAGGGGAACCGGGGAGCTGTTTTTT; CDR3aa: CSAWSSGRGTGELFF
d_gene: TRBD1; abundance: few; v_gene: TRBV4-1; j_gene: TRBJ2-6; CDR3nt: TGCGCCAGCAGCCAAGAAAGACAAACGGACAGGGGGTATGCTGGGGCCAACGTCCTGACTTTC; CDR3aa: CASSQERQTDRGYAGANVLTF
d_gene: NA; abundance: many; v_gene: TRBV20-1; j_gene: TRBJ1-1; CDR3nt: TGCAGTGCTATGGACCGCCGGGCTGAAGCTTTCTTT; CDR3aa: CSAMDRRAEAFF
d_gene: NA; abundance: NA; v_gene: TRBV7-2; j_gene: TRBJ1-6; CDR3nt: TGTGCCAGCAGCTTAACAGGGACCAGGAATTCACCCCTCCACTTT; CDR3aa: CASSLTGTRNSPLHF
d_gene: TRBD1; abundance: many; v_gene: TRBV6-1; j_gene: TRBJ2-7; CDR3nt: TGTGCCAGCTCCCGGGACAGACCTTACGAGCAGTACTTC; CDR3aa: CASSRDRPYEQYF
d_gene: NA; abundance: few; v_gene: TRBV16; j_gene: TRBJ1-1; CDR3nt: TGTGCCAGCAGCCAACGGACACAGAACACTGAAGCTTTCTTT; CDR3aa: CASSQRTQNTEAFF
d_gene: TRBD1; abundance: few; v_gene: TRBV30; j_gene: TRBJ2-1; CDR3nt: TGTGCCTGGATCGGACAGGGGGTCCGGGAGCAGTTCTTC; CDR3aa: CAWIGQGVREQFF
d_gene: NA; abundance: few; v_gene: TRBV20-1; j_gene: TRBJ1-5; CDR3nt: TGCAGTGCTAGAGATCCGAAGGGCCATCAGCCCCAGCATTTT; CDR3aa: CSARDPKGHQPQHF
d_gene: NA; abundance: NA; v_gene: TRBV9; j_gene: TRBJ1-2; CDR3nt: TGTGCCAGCAGCGTAGACAGCTCAACTAACTATGGCTACACCTTC; CDR3aa: CASSVDSSTNYGYTF
d_gene: TRBD1; abundance: few; v_gene: TRBV9; j_gene: TRBJ2-7; CDR3nt: TGTGCCAGCAGCGTAGGAGGGGGCCTGAACGAGCAGTACTTC; CDR3aa: CASSVGGGLNEQYF
d_gene: TRBD2; abundance: many; v_gene: TRBV20-1; j_gene: TRBJ2-5; CDR3nt: TGCAGTGCTAGAGTAGCGGGGGGTCAAGAGACCCAGTACTTC; CDR3aa: CSARVAGGQETQYF
d_gene: NA; abundance: NA; v_gene: TRBV6-2/TRBV6-3; j_gene: TRBJ1-1; CDR3nt: TGTGCCAGCAACAACCTCAGAAACACTGAAGCTTTCTTT; CDR3aa: CASNNLRNTEAFF
d_gene: NA; abundance: NA; v_gene: TRBV7-9; j_gene: TRBJ2-7; CDR3nt: TGTGCCAGCAGCCCCGACAGGACCATCTACGAGCAGTACTTC; CDR3aa: CASSPDRTIYEQYF
d_gene: NA; abundance: few; v_gene: TRBV27; j_gene: TRBJ2-1; CDR3nt: TGTGCCAGCAGTTCCCCTTCGACTTTCCTCAGCAATGAGCAGTTCTTC; CDR3aa: CASSSPSTFLSNEQFF
d_gene: NA; abundance: once; v_gene: TRBV18; j_gene: TRBJ2-5; CDR3nt: TGTGCCAGCTCACCACCAATTAGGAGGCCTGGAGGGGAGACCCAGTACTTC; CDR3aa: CASSPPIRRPGGETQYF
d_gene: TRBD1; abundance: few; v_gene: TRBV5-1; j_gene: TRBJ2-3; CDR3nt: TGCGCCAGCAGCTTGGACGGGACAGCGGATAGCACAGATACGCAGTATTTT; CDR3aa: CASSLDGTADSTDTQYF
d_gene: TRBD1; abundance: few; v_gene: TRBV5-1; j_gene: TRBJ2-6; CDR3nt: TGCGCCAGCAGCTTCGGGACAGGACACTCTGGGGCCAACGTCCTGACTTTC; CDR3aa: CASSFGTGHSGANVLTF
d_gene: NA; abundance: NA; v_gene: TRBV7-2; j_gene: TRBJ2-2; CDR3nt: TGTGCCAGCAGCCTTAAAGCTCGTGCGAACACCGGGGAGCTGTTTTTT; CDR3aa: CASSLKARANTGELFF
d_gene: TRBD1; abundance: NA; v_gene: TRBV5-1; j_gene: TRBJ1-1; CDR3nt: TGCGCCAGCAGCCTGGACAGGGCGGGGAACACTGAAGCTTTCTTT; CDR3aa: CASSLDRAGNTEAFF
d_gene: NA; abundance: many; v_gene: TRBV29-1; j_gene: TRBJ2-3; CDR3nt: TGCAGCGATAGACAGTCTTCCGATACGCAGTATTTT; CDR3aa: CSDRQSSDTQYF
d_gene: NA; abundance: NA; v_gene: TRBV27; j_gene: TRBJ2-7; CDR3nt: TGTGCCAGCAGTTTAAAAACAGGGAATTCCTACGAGCAGTACTTC; CDR3aa: CASSLKTGNSYEQYF
d_gene: NA; abundance: many; v_gene: TRBV20-1; j_gene: TRBJ1-2; CDR3nt: TGCAGTGCGAGGAACCTAAACTATGGCTACACCTTC; CDR3aa: CSARNLNYGYTF